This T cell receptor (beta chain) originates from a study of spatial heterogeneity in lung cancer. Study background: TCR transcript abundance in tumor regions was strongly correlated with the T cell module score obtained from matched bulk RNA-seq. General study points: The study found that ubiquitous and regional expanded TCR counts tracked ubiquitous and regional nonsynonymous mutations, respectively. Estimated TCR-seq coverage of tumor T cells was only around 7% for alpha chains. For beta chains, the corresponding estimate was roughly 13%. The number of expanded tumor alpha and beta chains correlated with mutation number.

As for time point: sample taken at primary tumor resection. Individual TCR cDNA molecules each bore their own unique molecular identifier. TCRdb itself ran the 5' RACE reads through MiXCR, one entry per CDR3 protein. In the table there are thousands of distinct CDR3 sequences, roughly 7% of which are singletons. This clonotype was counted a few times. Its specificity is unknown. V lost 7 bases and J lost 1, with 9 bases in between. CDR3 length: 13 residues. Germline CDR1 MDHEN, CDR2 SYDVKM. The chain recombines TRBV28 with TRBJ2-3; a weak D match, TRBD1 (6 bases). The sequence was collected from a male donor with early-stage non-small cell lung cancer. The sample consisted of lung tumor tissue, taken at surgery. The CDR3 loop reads CASTRTGTDTQYF. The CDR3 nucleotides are TGTGCCAGCACTCGGACAGGCACAGATACGCAGTATTTT.